The 18 T cell receptor beta chains below all came from one sample that was sequenced in a study of blood T cells in healthy people across ages. Together with a sample-barcoded 5' primer, a J-beta primer mix was included in a second PCR lasting roughly 6 to 12 cycles. A single record per CDR3 protein comes from TCRdb applying MiXCR to the 5' RACE reads. Among approximately 960,000 distinct CDR3 sequences listed, around 29% were seen once. These data were likewise used in another study, on T cells of mothers and their children.

Material for sequencing was blood. The receptors originated from a woman aged 40 to 50 in good health.

Regarding this clonotype: One end of the junction varies from germline; a read error may be responsible. The rearrangement joins TRBV18 to TRBJ1-6, with D tentatively TRBD1 (6 bases). CDR1 and CDR2 (germline): KGHSH, LQKENI. This CDR3 comprises 18 residues. CDR3 DNA sequence: TGTGCCAGCTCACAGTTTTCACTGGGGCAGGGGAGTAATTCGCCCCTCCACTTT. Its translation is CASSQFSLGQGSNSPLHF.

The chain is built from TRBV9 and TRBJ2-2; D is ambiguous. This CDR3 has 14 residues. V was pared by 4 bases and J by 5 bases, with 12 bases between. CDR1 SGDLS and CDR2 YYNGEE come from the germline V gene. In nucleotides, the CDR3 is TGTGCCAGCAGCTCCTTCCAAGAAACCGGGGAGCTGTTTTTT. Translation gives CASSSFQETGELFF.

The rearrangement links TRBV28 to TRBJ1-1; 7 nucleotides align to TRBD1. The CDR3 consists of 15 residues. Looked up from germline, CDR1 is MDHEN and CDR2 is SYDVKM. The V gene end was trimmed by 3 bases and the J gene end by 0 bases; junction bases not matched to a gene: 4. The CDR3 region is CASSFGDRMNTEAFF. The DNA of the CDR3 is TGTGCCAGCAGTTTTGGGGACAGAATGAACACTGAAGCTTTCTTT.

The V gene is TRBV13, the J gene TRBJ2-7, with 8 nucleotides matching TRBD2. Germline assignment: CDR1 PRHDT and CDR2 FYEKMQ (reference sequence). This CDR3 has 13 amino acids. Germline trimming cut 10 bases from V and 3 bases from J; bases unmatched to any gene: 8. The CDR3 sequence: CANRPGTSYEQYF. CDR3 nucleotides: TGTGCCAACAGACCTGGGACTAGCTACGAGCAGTACTTC.

A note on this clonotype: Since a much larger clone is just one base distant, this may be a read error. The genes are TRBV12-3 or TRBV12-4 and TRBJ2-7, with 8 bases lining up with TRBD1. The CDR3 extends over 14 amino acids. Unmatched junction bases numbered 10, after V lost 6 bases and J lost 6 bases. The CDR3 reads CASSRSQGACEQYF. The CDR3 DNA reads as TGTGCCAGCAGCCGGAGTCAGGGGGCCTGCGAGCAGTACTTC.

The CDR3 sequence is CASSQDRRGGQETQYF. The CDR3 nucleotides are TGCGCCAGCAGCCAAGACCGGCGGGGGGGACAAGAGACCCAGTACTTC. This rearrangement joins TRBV4-3 to TRBJ2-5; 9 nucleotides agree with TRBD2. From germline, CDR1 is LGHNA and CDR2 YSLEER. Germline trimming cut 0 bases from V and 2 bases from J; bases unmatched to any gene: 4. The CDR3 is 16 residues long.

This clonotype was detected only a few times. V is TRBV12-3 or TRBV12-4 and J is TRBJ1-5; D unresolved. The V end was cut by 5 bases, the J end by 1 base, with 3 bases between. CDR3 length: 12 residues. The CDR3 loop reads CASSVSNQPQHF. For the CDR3, the DNA is TGTGCCAGCAGTGTAAGCAATCAGCCCCAGCATTTT.

The chain links TRBV6-1 to TRBJ1-1; 7 positions agree with TRBD1. The CDR3 sequence is 14 residues long. The germline V gene encodes CDR1 MNHNS and CDR2 SASEGT. Germline trimming cut 4 bases from V and 0 bases from J; bases unmatched to any gene: 2. This CDR3 is CASSAQGMNTEAFF. The CDR3 DNA is TGTGCCAGCAGTGCACAGGGGATGAACACTGAAGCTTTCTTT.

The V gene is TRBV14, the J gene TRBJ2-1; D not certain. V was shortened by 1 base and J by 13 bases, with 11 bases between the two germline ends. The CDR3 has 12 residues. Germline loops: CDR1 SGHDN, CDR2 FVKESK. The CDR3, as DNA: TGTGCCAGCAGCCAAGCAAGAGAGACCCAGTTCTTC. It yields the protein CASSQARETQFF.

Concerning this clonotype: Its ends do not fully match the called genes, so a read error is possible. The chain carries TRBV6-5 and TRBJ1-4; a weak D match, TRBD1 (5 bases). The germline gives CDR1 MNHEY, CDR2 SVGAGI. There are 14 residues in the CDR3. CDR3 residues: CTSSYTQGGEKLFF. CDR3 sequence (DNA): TGTACCAGCAGTTACACGCAGGGAGGGGAAAAACTGTTTTTT.

This sequence joins TRBV18 and TRBJ2-1, with a tentative D call TRBD1 (5 bases). In germline, CDR1 is KGHSH, CDR2 LQKENI. This CDR3 region has 14 residues. Trimming left V 6 bases short and J 5 bases short, with 14 bases between. CDR3: CASSRQQLDNEQFF. In DNA, the CDR3 is TGTGCCAGCTCGCGACAGCAGCTTGACAATGAGCAGTTCTTC.

As DNA, the CDR3 is TGTGCCAGCAGCTTCGGCGGTAGCGGGGGGTCCTACGAGCAGTACTTC. Translated, it gives CASSFGGSGGSYEQYF. The rearrangement links TRBV7-9 to TRBJ2-7; 10 bases are shared with TRBD2. CDR1 is SEHNR, CDR2 FQNEAQ, per germline (reference sequence). The length of the CDR3 is 16 residues. V shed 3 bases and J 1 base; nucleotides not matched to a gene: 6.

The sample holds many counts of this clonotype. V usage is TRBV20-1 and J usage is TRBJ1-2; no reliable D call. Germline assignment: CDR1 DFQATT and CDR2 SNEGSKA (reference sequence). V was trimmed by 0 bases and J by 0 bases, leaving 14 bases between them. The CDR3 has 16 residues. The CDR3 sequence: CSARDVQGSSNYGYTF. The CDR3 DNA is TGCAGTGCTAGAGACGTCCAAGGCAGCTCTAACTATGGCTACACCTTC.

This clonotype was seen a handful of times. This sequence joins TRBV12-5 and TRBJ2-1, with 9 bases that match TRBD2. CDR1 LGHNT and CDR2 FRNRAP come from the germline V gene. V dropped 1 base and J dropped 3; count of bases not matched to a gene: 4. The CDR3 is 16 amino acids. As DNA, the CDR3 is TGTGCTAGTGGTTTGGATTATAGCGGGGGCTACAATGAGCAGTTCTTC. This sequence encodes CASGLDYSGGYNEQFF. The full variable domain, completed using reference TRBV12-5 and TRBJ2-1, is DARVTQTPRHKVTEMGQEVTMRCQPILGHNTVFWYRQTMMQGLELLAYFRNRAPLDDSGMPKDRFSAEMPDATLATLKIQPSEPRDSAVYFCASGLDYSGGYNEQFFGPGTRLTVL.

The genes are TRBV4-1 and TRBJ1-1, with 7 bases identical to TRBD1. Germline trimming cut 5 bases from V and 4 bases from J; bases unmatched to any gene: 4. CDR1 is MGHRA, CDR2 YSYEKL, per germline. CDR3 length: 13 amino acids. Here the CDR3 DNA reads TGCGCCAGCAGCGGACAGGTTCTCACTGAAGCTTTCTTT. Its protein product is CASSGQVLTEAFF.

The sample holds many counts of this clonotype. This chain links TRBV12-3 or TRBV12-4 with TRBJ2-3; D not resolved. Trimming took 5 bases from V and 0 from J, leaving 9 bases between them. The CDR3 is 14 amino acids. The CDR3 here is CASSPMTSTDTQYF. The CDR3 coding sequence is TGTGCCAGCAGTCCCATGACTAGCACAGATACGCAGTATTTT.

V and J are TRBV7-2 and TRBJ2-5; a possible D gene is TRBD2 (6 bases). The V end was cut by 3 bases, the J end by 9 bases, with 11 bases between. Germline V gives CDR1 SGHTA, CDR2 FQGNSA. The CDR3 has 12 amino acids. The CDR3 reads CASSLEGKAQYF. The CDR3 DNA reads as TGTGCCAGCAGCTTGGAGGGTAAGGCCCAGTACTTC.

The chain has TRBV5-1 and TRBJ1-1, with D unresolved. V lost 4 bases and J 4 bases, leaving 17 bases between the germline ends. The CDR3 extends over 15 amino acids. Germline CDR1 is SGHRS and CDR2 is YFSETQ. The CDR3 here is CASSGEPARSTEAFF. The CDR3 DNA sequence: TGCGCCAGCAGCGGAGAGCCGGCGAGGAGCACTGAAGCTTTCTTT.